These T cell receptor beta chains were read from a single sample in a study of human T cells and chemical hapten exposure. Using its own MiXCR run on the RACE reads, TCRdb lists one record per CDR3 protein. The sample lists about 350,000 distinct CDR3 sequences, just under 6.5% occurring once. The material sequenced was whole blood, taken in connection with sensitization to the hapten diphenylcyclopropenone (DPC). Receptors originate from a woman aged 18-29 years with alopecia areata. Some clones in this sample may be carry-over from other donors' samples. CDR3s include the opening cysteine and the closing phenylalanine or tryptophan. D genes are given only for firm matches. Size values are once, few and many counts, or a class for expanded clones, and some rows have none.

TRBJ1-6 - TRBV12-3/TRBV12-4 few CAILPTRTSHSPLHF TGTGCCATTCTTCCCACTCGGACATCGCATTCACCCCTCCACTTT
TRBJ1-5 - TRBV10-3 few CASGGGNQPQHF TGTGCCAGCGGGGGGGGCAATCAGCCCCAGCATTTT
TRBJ1-1 - TRBV27 - CASSSTWGRGSTEAFF TGTGCCAGCAGTTCTACGTGGGGACGGGGGAGCACTGAAGCTTTCTTT
TRBJ2-1 - TRBV6-2/TRBV6-3 few CASADNEQFF TGTGCCTCCGCCGACAATGAGCAGTTCTTC
TRBJ2-7 - TRBV12-5 few CASGLGNEQYF TGTGCTAGTGGATTGGGGAACGAGCAGTACTTC
TRBJ1-2 - TRBV7-9 many CASSFQGAGTRVDGYTF TGTGCCAGCAGCTTTCAAGGAGCCGGGACCCGCGTAGATGGCTACACCTTC
TRBJ1-6 - TRBV5-6 many CASSFGRPNSPLHF TGTGCCAGCAGCTTTGGACGGCCGAATTCACCCCTCCACTTT
TRBJ1-2 TRBD1 TRBV4-1 many CASSRDDRGHGYTF TGCGCCAGCAGCCGAGATGACAGGGGGCATGGCTACACCTTC
TRBJ1-5 - TRBV6-2/TRBV6-3 many CASSPDQGGNQPQHF TGTGCCAGCAGTCCGGACCAAGGGGGCAATCAGCCCCAGCATTTT
TRBJ1-1 - TRBV10-3 many CAISDIQGSRTEAFF TGTGCCATCAGTGATATTCAGGGGTCAAGGACTGAAGCTTTCTTT
TRBJ2-1 TRBD1 TRBV5-5 - CASSLSGQSYEQFF TGTGCCAGCAGCTTATCGGGACAGAGCTATGAGCAGTTCTTC
TRBJ1-5 TRBD1 TRBV6-2/TRBV6-3 many CATRRTGASNQPQHF TGTGCCACCCGCCGGACAGGGGCTTCCAATCAGCCCCAGCATTTT
TRBJ2-3 - TRBV27 - CASSFLAGVADTQYF TGTGCCAGCAGTTTCTTGGCAGGGGTGGCAGATACGCAGTATTTT
TRBJ2-2 - TRBV5-1 - CASSAVRELFF TGCGCCAGCAGCGCCGTCAGGGAGCTGTTTTTT
TRBJ1-2 - TRBV4-1 many CASSQVGEGYGYTF TGCGCCAGCAGCCAAGTAGGAGAGGGCTATGGCTACACCTTC
TRBJ2-6 - TRBV4-2 many CASSQGIGGSGANVLTF TGTGCCAGCAGCCAAGGGATTGGGGGCTCTGGGGCCAACGTCCTGACTTTC
TRBJ1-2 TRBD1 TRBV28 many CATSGTGDGYTF TGTGCCACCTCCGGGACAGGGGATGGCTACACCTTC
TRBJ2-7 TRBD1 TRBV6-5 many CASYTQGAGEQYF TGTGCCAGCTATACACAGGGGGCTGGCGAGCAGTACTTC
TRBJ1-1 TRBD1 TRBV29-1 many CSVTGDPNGAFF TGCAGCGTTACAGGGGACCCTAACGGAGCTTTCTTT
TRBJ1-5 - TRBV27 few CASSFGRRGDQPQHF TGTGCCAGCAGTTTTGGACGGAGAGGAGATCAGCCCCAGCATTTT
TRBJ2-5 - TRBV7-9 - CASSFTGFQETQYF TGTGCCAGCAGTTTTACAGGGTTCCAAGAGACCCAGTACTTC
TRBJ1-2 TRBD1 TRBV10-3 - CAISESGQGALGDGYTF TGTGCCATCAGTGAGTCAGGACAGGGGGCGCTTGGTGATGGCTACACCTTC